Included here is one T cell receptor (beta chain) sequence, with context. Clones were read by immunoSEQ multiplex PCR, and TCRdb kept only the in-frame ones, dropping some. Of about 220,000 clones listed, around 86% were seen once; the top ten hold about 4%. These data belong to a study of blood T cell repertoires in COVID-19. The wider study: Samples taken during acute and convalescent COVID-19 were collected in the United States, Italy and Spain. The analysed material was cDNA or gDNA that came from T cells, B-cell-depleted T cells, or PBMCs.

Those enrolled, adults aged about 18 to 95 years, came from about two dozen US areas. Cohorts were assigned according to the clinical history that participants reported. This CDR3 has 13 amino acids. The ends were cut back, 7 bases at V and 6 bases at J, with 13 bases in the middle. Germline V CDR1 and CDR2: MNHEY, SVGAGI. This sequence joins TRBV6-5 and TRBJ2-1; D unclear. What was sequenced was PBMCs or T cells enriched from blood (not recorded which). The TCR was taken from a woman in her 40s with acute COVID-19. The CDR3 DNA sequence: TGTGCCAGCAAGAGTAGAACCCCCAATGAGCAGTTCTTC. Its protein product is CASKSRTPNEQFF.